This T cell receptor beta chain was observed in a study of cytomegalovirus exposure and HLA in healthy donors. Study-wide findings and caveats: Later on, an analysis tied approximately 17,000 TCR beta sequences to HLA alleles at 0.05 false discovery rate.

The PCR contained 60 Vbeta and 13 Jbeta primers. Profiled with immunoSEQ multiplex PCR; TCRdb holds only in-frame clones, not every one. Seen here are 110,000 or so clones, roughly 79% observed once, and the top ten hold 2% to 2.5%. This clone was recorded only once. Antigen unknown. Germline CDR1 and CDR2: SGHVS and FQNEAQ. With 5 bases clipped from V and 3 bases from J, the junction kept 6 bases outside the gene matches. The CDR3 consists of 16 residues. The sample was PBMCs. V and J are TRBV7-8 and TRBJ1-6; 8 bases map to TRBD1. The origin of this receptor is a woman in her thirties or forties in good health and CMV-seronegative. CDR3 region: CASSPGTGIYNSPLHF. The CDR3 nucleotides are TGTGCCAGCAGCCCCGGGACAGGCATCTATAATTCACCCCTCCACTTT. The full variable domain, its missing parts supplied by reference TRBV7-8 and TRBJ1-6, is GAGVSQSPRYKVAKRGQDVALRCDPISGHVSLFWYQQALGQGPEFLTYFQNEAQLDKSGLPSDRFFAERPEGSVSTLKIQRTQQEDSAVYLCASSPGTGIYNSPLHFGNGTRLTVT.